This T cell receptor beta chain was sequenced during a study of blood T cell repertoires in COVID-19. V was shortened by 5 bases and J by 3 bases, with 14 bases between the two germline ends. CDR1 is SGHTA, CDR2 FQGNSA, per germline. The CDR3 loop spans 15 amino acids. This study enrolled people aged 18 to 89 from around 26 US geographic areas. Assignment of participants to cohorts was predicated upon participant-reported clinical history. Two negative PCRs, clearance, or symptom resolution were required of recovered Cohort 3 donors. Original processing notes: The assay estimated nucleated cells by amplifying reference gene primers. Generated by immunoSEQ multiplex PCR, the TCRdb table keeps only in-frame clones and is missing some. The DNA was the basis for D and trimming; V, J and clone size are from that table. The data show roughly 260,000 clones, roughly nine tenths seen once.

The sequencing input was PBMCs or T cells enriched from blood (not recorded which). The receptor was isolated from a woman under 30 who had recovered from COVID-19. The gene calls are TRBV7-2 and TRBJ1-3; a weak D match, TRBD1 (5 bases). The CDR3 DNA reads as TGTGCCAGCAGCGTCGTACTGGGGGGTGGAAACACCATATATTTT. It encodes CASSVVLGGGNTIYF.